The entry below gives a single T cell receptor beta chain sequence along with its context. What it binds is not known. Germline V gene lookup returns CDR1 MDHEN and CDR2 SYDVKM. Trimming took off 8 bases at V and 0 bases at J, with 17 bases between the two ends. The CDR3 length is 16 residues. The data were taken from a study of cytomegalovirus exposure and HLA in healthy donors. The study, taken as a whole, reports: A classifier reportedly called cytomegalovirus status with high sensitivity and specificity.

Use of 60 Vbeta and 13 Jbeta primers characterized the PCR. Data came from immunoSEQ multiplex PCR; TCRdb stores just in-frame clones and leaves some out. This sample has about 130,000 clones; over 65% occur once, and the top ten carry around 1.8%. Sequencing was done on a sample of PBMCs. This clonotype was sampled from a man aged 50 to 60 in good health and CMV-seronegative. The chain joins TRBV28 to TRBJ1-5, with D possibly being TRBD1 (6 bases). Here the CDR3 reads CASGGGGTPSNQPQHF. CDR3 bases: TGTGCCAGCGGAGGGGGGGGTACTCCTAGCAATCAGCCCCAGCATTTT.